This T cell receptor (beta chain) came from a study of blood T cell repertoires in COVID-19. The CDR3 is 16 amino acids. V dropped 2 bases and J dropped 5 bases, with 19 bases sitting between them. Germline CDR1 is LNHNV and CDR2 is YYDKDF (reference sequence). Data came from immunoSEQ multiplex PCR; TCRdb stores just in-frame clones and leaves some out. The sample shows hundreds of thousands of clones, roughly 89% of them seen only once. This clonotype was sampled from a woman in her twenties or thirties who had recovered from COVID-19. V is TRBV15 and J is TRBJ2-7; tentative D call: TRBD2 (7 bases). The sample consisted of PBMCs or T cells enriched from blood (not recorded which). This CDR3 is CATSRPGGQAINEQYF. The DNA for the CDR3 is TGTGCCACCAGCAGACCCGGGGGGCAGGCAATTAACGAGCAGTACTTC.